The sequence of this T cell receptor beta chain was determined in a study of cytomegalovirus exposure and HLA in healthy donors. Study summary: The same platform was used for the 90 to 150 validation repertoires and the roughly 600 first-cohort repertoires, a later analysis reported.

The CDR3 totals 16 residues. CDR1 and CDR2 from the germline V gene are MNHNS and SASEGT. V lost 3 bases, J lost 4 bases, and 10 bases stayed unmatched. On this clone: The antigen is undetermined.

The assay was immunoSEQ multiplex PCR, and TCRdb's table has in-frame clones only and misses some. The repertoire holds 200,000 to 250,000 clones, roughly 87% seen once, with approximately 12% in the top ten. Study-level results: It was reported that the classifier diagnosed cytomegalovirus status with high specificity and sensitivity in both the original and validation cohorts. In vitro assays verified that a few CMV-associated chains recognized CMV antigens specifically.

This receptor was identified in a man between 18 and 35 years old in good health and CMV-seropositive. What was sequenced was PBMCs. The gene calls are TRBV6-1 and TRBJ2-7, with 9 bases that match TRBD2. CDR3 nucleotides: TGTGCCAGCAGTGATATCCAGCGGGAGGCCACGTACGAGCAGTACTTC. It encodes CASSDIQREATYEQYF.